This T cell receptor beta chain was found in a study of shared clonotypes between healthy human individuals. Study summary: A couple of women and a few men aged 18 to 49 served as donors. Per-donor plates numbered three CD4 naive, three CD4 memory, two CD8 naive and one CD8 memory.

The CDR3 has 14 residues. In germline, CDR1 is MNHNS, CDR2 SASEGT. J lost 6 bases, V lost 8 bases, and 5 bases had no gene match. CD45RA+ naive and CD45RA-negative memory subsets were separated from CD4+ cells. Produced via immunoSEQ multiplex PCR; TCRdb's table is partial and in-frame only. The profile shows approximately 2.5 million clones, 80% to 95% of them singletons. This chain links TRBV6-1 with TRBJ2-2, with 11 bases lining up with TRBD2. This TCR came from a young man in good health. Some clones in this sample may be carry-over from other donors' samples. The sequenced material came from naive CD4+ T cells from PBMCs. Specified subset: CD45RA+ positively selected. In DNA form, the CDR3 reads TGTGCCAGCCACGGACTAGCGGGTCCCGGGGAGCTGTTTTTT. Amino acid sequence: CASHGLAGPGELFF.